These 7 T cell receptor beta chains were sequenced from one sample in a study of T cells after posttransplantation cyclophosphamide. Generated by immunoSEQ multiplex PCR, the TCRdb table keeps only in-frame clones and is missing some. This repertoire holds tens of thousands of clones, and none appear only once. Specimen: PBMCs. Receptors originate from a man aged 35 to 55 in good health, CMV-negative, and a related stem cell transplant donor.

This clone has at least ten counts. V gene TRBV5-1 combines with J gene TRBJ1-4; TRBD1 is a possible D gene (5 bases). Trimming left V 4 bases short and J 6 bases short, with 13 bases between. There are 14 residues in the CDR3. In germline, CDR1 is SGHRS, CDR2 YFSETQ. CDR3 coding DNA: TGCGCCAGCAGCCTTAACCGGGACTATGAAAAACTGTTTTTT. It translates to CASSLNRDYEKLFF.

This chain links TRBV9 with TRBJ2-5, with 8 positions matching TRBD1. Germline values: CDR1 SGDLS, CDR2 YYNGEE. Trimming cost V 4 bases and J 3 bases; bases outside gene matches: 2. CDR3 size: 13 residues. The CDR3: CASSMTGEETQYF. The CDR3, as DNA: TGTGCCAGCAGCATGACAGGGGAAGAGACCCAGTACTTC.

This clone was picked up many times. This sequence joins TRBV7-3 and TRBJ2-2, with no clear D. Germline V lookup: CDR1 SGHTA, CDR2 FQGTGA. The germline V and J ends were trimmed by 6 bases and 4 bases, with 9 bases remaining between them. The CDR3 runs 13 residues. The CDR3 reads CASSNGATGELFF. For the CDR3, the DNA is TGTGCCAGCAGTAACGGAGCCACCGGGGAGCTGTTTTTT.

This clone came up many times. The junction shows a germline mismatch at one end, possibly a read error. V usage is TRBV11-2 and J usage is TRBJ2-5, with TRBD2 matching over 7 bases. Germline CDR1 SGHAT, CDR2 FQNNGV. This CDR3 is built from 16 residues. The DNA for the CDR3 is TGTGCCAGCAGCTTAGGGGAGGGTAGGACTCAAGGGACCCAGTACTTC. Translating it yields CASSLGEGRTQGTQYF.

This clone was detected many times. The rearrangement joins TRBV5-1 to TRBJ1-2; D gene ambiguous. Germline values: CDR1 SGHRS, CDR2 YFSETQ. V was pared by 0 bases and J by 6 bases, with 12 bases between. There are 14 residues in the CDR3. The CDR3 DNA is TGCGCCAGCAGCTTGGTTGGGGAGGGTGATGGCTACACCTTC. The encoded protein is CASSLVGEGDGYTF.

This clone showed up just a few times. The chain couples TRBV9 to TRBJ2-1; the match to TRBD2 covers 8 bases. The V gene end was trimmed by 4 bases and the J gene end by 6 bases; junction bases not matched to a gene: 12. The germline CDR1 and CDR2 sequences are SGDLS and YYNGEE. This CDR3 region has 16 residues. As DNA, the CDR3 is TGTGCCAGCAGCACGTCACTAGCGGAGCTATTCAATGAGCAGTTCTTC. The encoded protein is CASSTSLAELFNEQFF. Filled out from reference TRBV9 and TRBJ2-1, the complete variable domain reads DSGVTQTPKHLITATGQRVTLRCSPRSGDLSVYWYQQSLDQGLQFLIQYYNGEERAKGNILERFSAQQFPDLHSELNLSSLELGDSALYFCASSTSLAELFNEQFFGPGTRLTVL.

The rearrangement uses TRBV28 and TRBJ2-7; TRBD1 agrees at 10 bases. With V trimmed by 4 bases and J by 1 base, 7 bases remained unmatched. From germline, CDR1 is MDHEN and CDR2 SYDVKM. The CDR3 is 16 residues long. The CDR3 DNA sequence: TGTGCCAGCAGTTCCCCCCGGGACAGGGGATCCTACGAGCAGTACGTC. Protein sequence: CASSSPRDRGSYEQYV.